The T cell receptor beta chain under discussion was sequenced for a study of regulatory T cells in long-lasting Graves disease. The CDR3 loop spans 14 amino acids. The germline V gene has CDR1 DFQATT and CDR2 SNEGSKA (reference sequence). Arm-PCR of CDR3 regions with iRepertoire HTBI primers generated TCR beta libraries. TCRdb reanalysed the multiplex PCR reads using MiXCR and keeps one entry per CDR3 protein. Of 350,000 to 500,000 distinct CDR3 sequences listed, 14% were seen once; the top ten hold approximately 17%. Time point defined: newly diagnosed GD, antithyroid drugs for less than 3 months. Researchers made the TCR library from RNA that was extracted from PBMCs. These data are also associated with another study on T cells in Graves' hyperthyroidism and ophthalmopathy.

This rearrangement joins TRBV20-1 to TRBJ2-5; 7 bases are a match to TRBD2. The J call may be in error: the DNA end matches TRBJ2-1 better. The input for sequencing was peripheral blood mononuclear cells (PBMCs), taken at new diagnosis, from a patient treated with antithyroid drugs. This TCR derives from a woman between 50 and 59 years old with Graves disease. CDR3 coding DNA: TGCAGTGCTAGACGGGACTACGGTGTCCATGAGCAGTTCTTC. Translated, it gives CSARRDYGVHEQFF.